The T cell receptor beta chain under discussion was sequenced for a study of naive and memory T cell subsets. Whole-study findings and limits: Expression changes during T cell differentiation may affect RNA-based TCR counts. Naive and memory repertoire findings lacked a ground truth for validation.

Two oligonucleotides, mixed equimolar, formed the beta constant-region primer covering TRBC1 and TRBC2. Ligated cDNA was amplified by four rounds of PCR with nested alpha and beta constant-region primers and SP2. TCRdb redid the calling of the UMI-ligation and nested PCR reads with MiXCR, one entry per CDR3 protein. The data contain about 120,000 distinct CDR3 sequences, roughly 36% of them singletons. CDR1 and CDR2 (germline): MNHEY, SVGAGI. Trimming removed 6 bases from V and 2 bases from J; junction bases left unmatched: 14. The CDR3 is made up of 17 amino acids. Remarks on this clonotype: Its antigen is not identified.

This receptor was taken from a human donor in good health. Sequenced material: central memory CD4+ T cells from blood. The chain links TRBV6-5 to TRBJ2-7, with 9 bases that match TRBD2. The CDR3 here is CASRRLAEPLFPYEQYF. In DNA, the CDR3 is TGTGCCAGCAGAAGACTAGCGGAACCCCTGTTCCCCTACGAGCAGTACTTC.